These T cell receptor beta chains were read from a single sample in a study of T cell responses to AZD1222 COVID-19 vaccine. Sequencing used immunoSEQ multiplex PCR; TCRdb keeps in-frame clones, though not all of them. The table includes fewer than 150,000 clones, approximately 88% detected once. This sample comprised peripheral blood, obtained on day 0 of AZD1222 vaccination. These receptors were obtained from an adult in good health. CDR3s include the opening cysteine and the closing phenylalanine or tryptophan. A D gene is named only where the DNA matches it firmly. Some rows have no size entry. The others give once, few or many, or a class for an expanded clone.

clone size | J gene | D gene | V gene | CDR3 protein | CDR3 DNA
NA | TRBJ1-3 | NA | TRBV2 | CASSRGREGNTIYF | TGTGCCAGCAGTCGGGGTAGGGAAGGAAACACCATATATTTT
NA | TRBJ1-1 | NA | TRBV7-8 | CASSSNSERANTEAFF | TGTGCCAGCAGTTCGAACAGTGAGAGGGCGAACACTGAAGCTTTCTTT
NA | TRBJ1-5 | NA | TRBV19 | CASSPTGLPNQPQHF | TGTGCCAGTAGTCCCACAGGGCTACCGAATCAGCCCCAGCATTTT
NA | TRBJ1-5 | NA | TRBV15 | CATSVQPKHF | TGTGCCACCAGCGTTCAACCTAAGCATTTT
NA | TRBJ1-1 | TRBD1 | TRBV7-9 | CASSPPTGRGTEAFF | TGTGCCAGCAGCCCACCGACAGGGCGAGGCACTGAAGCTTTCTTT
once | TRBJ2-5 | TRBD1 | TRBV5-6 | CASSLVDRQETQYF | TGTGCCAGCAGCTTGGTGGACAGGCAAGAGACCCAGTACTTC
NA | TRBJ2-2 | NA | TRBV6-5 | CASGHSNTGELFF | TGTGCCAGCGGGCATTCGAACACCGGGGAGCTGTTTTTT
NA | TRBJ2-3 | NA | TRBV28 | CASSLASIVSDTQYF | TGTGCCAGCAGTTTAGCTAGTATCGTCTCAGATACGCAGTATTTT
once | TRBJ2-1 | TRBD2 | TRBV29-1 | CSVEISGSSYNEQFF | TGCAGCGTGGAGATTAGCGGGAGCTCCTACAATGAGCAGTTCTTC
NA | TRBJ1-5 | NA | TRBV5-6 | CASSRGGWSNQPQHF | TGTGCCAGCAGCCGGGGCGGTTGGAGCAATCAGCCCCAGCATTTT
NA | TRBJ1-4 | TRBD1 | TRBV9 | CASSGGTANEKLFF | TGTGCCAGCAGCGGGGGGACAGCGAATGAAAAACTGTTTTTT
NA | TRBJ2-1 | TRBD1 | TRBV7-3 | CASSPDRVKQFF | TGTGCCAGCAGCCCCGACAGGGTAAAGCAGTTCTTC
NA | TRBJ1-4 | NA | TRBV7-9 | CASSLDSTRSEKLFF | TGTGCCAGCAGCTTAGATTCCACAAGGAGTGAAAAACTGTTTTTT
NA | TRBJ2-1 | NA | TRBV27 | CASSFFGGHSYNEQFF | TGTGCCAGCAGTTTTTTCGGGGGCCATTCCTACAATGAGCAGTTCTTC
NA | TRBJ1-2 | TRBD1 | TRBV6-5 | CASRGDRVSGYTF | TGTGCCAGCAGGGGGGACAGGGTTAGTGGCTACACCTTC
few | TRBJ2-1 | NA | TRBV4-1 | CASSQDDPAWEQFF | TGCGCCAGCAGCCAAGATGATCCAGCATGGGAGCAGTTCTTC
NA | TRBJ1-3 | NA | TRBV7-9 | CASSSTGGGGNTIYF | TGTGCCAGCAGCTCGACAGGCGGAGGTGGAAACACCATATATTTT
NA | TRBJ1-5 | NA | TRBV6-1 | CASSDGTQPQHF | TGTGCCAGCAGTGATGGAACTCAGCCCCAGCATTTT